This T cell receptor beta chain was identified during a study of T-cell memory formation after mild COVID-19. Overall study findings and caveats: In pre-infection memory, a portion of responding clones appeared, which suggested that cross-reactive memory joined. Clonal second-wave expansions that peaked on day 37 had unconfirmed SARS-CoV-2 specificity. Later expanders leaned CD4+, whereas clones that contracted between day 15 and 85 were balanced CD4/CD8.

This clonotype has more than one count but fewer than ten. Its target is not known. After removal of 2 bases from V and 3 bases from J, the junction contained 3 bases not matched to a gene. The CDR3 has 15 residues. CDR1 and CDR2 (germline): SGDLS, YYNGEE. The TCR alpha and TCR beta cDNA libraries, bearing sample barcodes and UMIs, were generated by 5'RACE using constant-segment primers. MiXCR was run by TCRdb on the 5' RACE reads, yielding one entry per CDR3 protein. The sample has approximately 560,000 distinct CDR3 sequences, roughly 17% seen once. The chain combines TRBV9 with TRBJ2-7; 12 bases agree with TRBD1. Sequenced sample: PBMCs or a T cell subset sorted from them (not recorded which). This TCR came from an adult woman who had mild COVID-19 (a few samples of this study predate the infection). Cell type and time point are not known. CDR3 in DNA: TGTGCCAGCAGCGTCGGGACAGGGGGCGGCTACGAGCAGTACTTC. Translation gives CASSVGTGGGYEQYF.